Shown below are 32 T cell receptor beta chains from a single sample sequenced in a study of blood T cells in healthy people across ages. Sample-barcoded 5' priming and a J-beta primer mix drove a second PCR of roughly 7 to 11 cycles. TCRdb ran MiXCR on the 5' RACE reads and lists one entry per CDR3 protein. The sample has some 1.1 million distinct CDR3 sequences, more than 30% seen once. Material: blood. The receptors originated from a man in his late teens or twenties in good health.

This clonotype was counted a few times. The gene calls are TRBV15 and TRBJ2-1; D unclear. Trimming removed 5 bases at V and 6 bases at J, with 20 bases between. The V gene's germline CDR1 is LNHNV and CDR2 YYDKDF (reference sequence). This CDR3 is built from 16 residues. The CDR3 DNA is TGTGCCACCAGCCGTGATCGGATCGATGGGCTCAATGAGCAGTTCTTC. It encodes CATSRDRIDGLNEQFF.

This clonotype was counted only a few times. The V call is TRBV28, the J call TRBJ1-2; no definite D call. CDR1 and CDR2 from the germline V gene are MDHEN and SYDVKM. The CDR3 has 12 amino acids. Trimming stripped 1 base from V and 8 bases from J, with 8 bases between. The CDR3 sequence: CASSLSGFGYTF. DNA of the CDR3: TGTGCCAGCAGTTTATCGGGGTTCGGCTACACCTTC.

This sequence joins TRBV4-2 and TRBJ2-1, with D maybe TRBD2 (5 bases). Between the trimmed V and J ends, which lost 0 bases and 13 bases, there was a span of 22 bases. CDR1 LGHNA and CDR2 YNFKEQ come from the germline V gene. This CDR3 contains 16 residues. The CDR3 loop reads CASSQDEAGEVETQFF. CDR3 DNA: TGTGCCAGCAGCCAAGATGAGGCGGGTGAAGTGGAGACCCAGTTCTTC.

The J gene is TRBJ1-2, the V gene TRBV4-3; 10 bases agree with TRBD1. This CDR3 has 15 amino acids. Germline CDR1 LGHNA, CDR2 YSLEER. The V gene end was trimmed by 4 bases and the J gene end by 10 bases; junction bases not matched to a gene: 12. CDR3 sequence (DNA): TGCGCCAGCAGCCGATTCTCCCGGACAGGGGGGGACTACACCTTC. This codes for CASSRFSRTGGDYTF.

Worth noting for this clonotype: A read error may produce the germline difference seen at one junction end. The V gene is TRBV12-3 or TRBV12-4, the J gene TRBJ1-5, with D unclear. The CDR3 consists of 16 residues. The CDR3 here is CAGSSTPQNSNQPQHF. CDR3 bases: TGTGCCGGCAGCTCAACCCCACAGAATAGCAATCAGCCCCAGCATTTT.

The V call is TRBV21-1, the J call TRBJ2-5; the table's D gene call, TRBD1, was not cross checked with the DNA. The last part of the DNA fits TRBJ2-7 better; the J call may be wrong. TRBV21-1 is listed as a pseudogene. The CDR3 covers 15 residues. The CDR3 coding sequence is TGTGCCAGCATCCCGGGACAGAAAACCTCCTACGAGCAGTACTTC. The encoded protein is CASIPGQKTSYEQYF.

The chain links TRBV14 to TRBJ1-5, with D unclear. The germline V gene has CDR1 SGHDN and CDR2 FVKESK. The length of the CDR3 is 13 residues. Trimming shortened V by 0 bases and J by 3 bases, and 3 bases separated the two germline ends. The CDR3 DNA is TGTGCCAGCAGCCAAGATGACAATCAGCCCCAGCATTTT. Protein product: CASSQDDNQPQHF.

This chain links TRBV6-2 or TRBV6-3 with TRBJ1-2, with 9 positions matching TRBD1. Germline CDR1 is MNHEY and CDR2 is SVGEGT. The V segment lost 6 bases and the J segment 3 bases; nucleotides outside the gene matches: 8. The CDR3 extends over 15 amino acids. Written as DNA, the CDR3 is TGTGCCAGCAGGAGGGACAGGGAGGCCTACTATGGCTACACCTTC. It specifies CASRRDREAYYGYTF.

This clonotype was seen at least ten times. The chain employs TRBV18 and TRBJ2-1; tentatively, D is TRBD1 (6 bases). The V and J ends lost 6 bases and 6 bases respectively, with 18 bases between them. Germline-derived CDR1 and CDR2 are KGHSH and LQKENI. CDR3 length equals 15 residues. CDR3 in amino acids: CASSQGGGTRNEQFF. CDR3 sequence (DNA): TGTGCCAGCTCCCAAGGGGGTGGGACCCGCAATGAGCAGTTCTTC.

Only a few counts were recorded for this clonotype. This sequence joins TRBV25-1 and TRBJ1-1; perhaps TRBD1 as D (5 bases). The CDR3 consists of 15 residues. Germline V lookup: CDR1 MGHDK, CDR2 SYGVNS. Trimming cost V 0 bases and J 4 bases, with 12 bases left between them. CDR3 in amino acids: CASSEYGVQGTEAFF. The CDR3 coding sequence is TGTGCCAGCAGTGAATATGGCGTGCAGGGCACTGAAGCTTTCTTT.

The chain joins TRBV10-3 to TRBJ2-3; possibly TRBD1 for D (6 bases). CDR3 length: 15 amino acids. Trimming shortened V by 9 bases and J by 5 bases, and 21 bases separated the two germline ends. The germline V gene encodes CDR1 ENHRY and CDR2 SYGVKD. CDR3 nucleotide sequence: TGTGCCATTCGCAAGGACAGCCCCCCCGAAGATACGCAGTATTTT. Translating it yields CAIRKDSPPEDTQYF.

The J gene is TRBJ1-6, the V gene TRBV7-9; 8 bases are shared with TRBD1. After removal of 6 bases from V and 4 bases from J, the junction contained 11 bases not matched to a gene. CDR1 and CDR2 (germline): SEHNR, FQNEAQ (reference sequence). This CDR3 has 17 residues. CDR3 in DNA: TGTGCCAGCAGGCCAACACCACGGACAGGGTATAATTCACCCCTCCACTTT. Translating it yields CASRPTPRTGYNSPLHF.

The chain couples TRBV29-1 to TRBJ1-2, with 8 bases aligning to TRBD1. The V and J ends lost 3 bases and 2 bases, in that order; junction bases with no gene match: 2. Germline CDR1 SQVTM, CDR2 ANQGSEA. The CDR3 contains 13 residues. DNA of the CDR3: TGCAGCGTTGAGACAGGGGCGAACTATGGCTACACCTTC. Protein sequence: CSVETGANYGYTF. The full variable domain, completed using reference TRBV29-1 and TRBJ1-2, is SAVISQKPSRDICQRGTSLTIQCQVDSQVTMMFWYRQQPGQSLTLIATANQGSEATYESGFVIDKFPISRPNLTFSTLTVSNMSPEDSSIYLCSVETGANYGYTFGSGTRLTVV.

The CDR3: CASSLGRYNTEAFF. CDR3 sequence (DNA): TGTGCCAGCAGCTTAGGTAGATACAACACTGAAGCTTTCTTT. The rearrangement uses TRBV7-2 and TRBJ1-1; D is ambiguous. This CDR3 has 14 residues. V lost 1 base and J 2 bases, leaving 8 bases between the germline ends. In germline, CDR1 is SGHTA, CDR2 FQGNSA.

This clonotype has only a few counts. The chain has TRBV20-1 and TRBJ2-7; D is possibly TRBD2 (7 bases). CDR3 length: 13 amino acids. Germline-derived CDR1 and CDR2 are DFQATT and SNEGSKA (reference sequence). CDR3 bases: TGCAGAACTGGGGGGGCGACCTCCTACGAGCAGTACTTC. Amino acids: CRTGGATSYEQYF.

This clonotype turned up a few times. V is TRBV7-2 and J is TRBJ1-5; D remains unclear. Germline assignment: CDR1 SGHTA and CDR2 FQGNSA. The CDR3 is 17 amino acids. The ends were cut back, 5 bases at V and 6 bases at J, with 23 bases in the middle. In DNA, the CDR3 is TGTGCCAGCAGCACTCAATCGGGTGGAAGGATGGGTCAGCCCCAGCATTTT. Translated: CASSTQSGGRMGQPQHF.

Worth noting for this clonotype: Relative to the germline gene, one junction end is altered; a read error may explain this. CDR3 sequence reads: CSARGGPYSNQPRHF. The CDR3 region has the DNA TGCAGTGCTAGAGGAGGGCCATATAGCAATCAGCCCCGGCATTTT. This chain connects TRBV20-1 to TRBJ1-5; D unresolved. Germline V lookup: CDR1 DFQATT, CDR2 SNEGSKA (reference sequence). The length of the CDR3 is 15 residues.

The V call is TRBV2, the J call TRBJ1-1, with D unclear. CDR1 SNHLY and CDR2 FYNNEI come from the germline V gene. Trimming left V 5 bases short and J 3 bases short, with 10 bases between. The CDR3 sequence is 13 residues long. CDR3 loop: CASSQQQDTEAFF. In DNA form, the CDR3 reads TGTGCCAGCAGTCAGCAACAAGACACTGAAGCTTTCTTT.

V usage is TRBV6-6 and J usage is TRBJ1-1; D is uncertain. This CDR3 spans 15 amino acids. Trimming left V 3 bases short and J 5 bases short, with 16 bases between. Germline loops: CDR1 MNHNY, CDR2 SVGAGI (reference sequence). The DNA for the CDR3 is TGTGCCAGCAGTTATTCCCCGATTGAGACGACTGAAGCTTTCTTT. Translating it yields CASSYSPIETTEAFF.

A word on this clonotype: An end of the junction differs from the germline gene, which may be a read error. The chain carries TRBV6-2 or TRBV6-3 and TRBJ1-1; possibly TRBD1 for D (6 bases). CDR1 is MNHEY and CDR2 is SVGEGT in the germline V gene. The CDR3 contains 15 residues. CDR3 sequence: CASSSHRDMNTEAFF. In nucleotides, the CDR3 is TGTGCCAGTAGTTCCCATCGGGACATGAACACTGAAGCTTTCTTT.

This clonotype has just one count. V is TRBV7-3 and J is TRBJ2-1, with D unresolved. Germline V CDR1 and CDR2: SGHTA, FQGTGA. The ends were cut back, 5 bases at V and 5 bases at J, with 13 bases in the middle. There are 14 residues in the CDR3. The CDR3 here is CASSRCELDNEQFF. CDR3 DNA: TGTGCCAGCAGCCGATGTGAGCTCGACAATGAGCAGTTCTTC.

Of note for this clonotype: It differs at one base from a far larger clone, so likely a read error. The J gene is TRBJ2-7, the V gene TRBV6-2 or TRBV6-3; D uncertain. The CDR3 consists of 12 residues. The V end was cut by 0 bases, the J end by 4 bases, with 4 bases between. From germline, CDR1 is MNHEY and CDR2 SVGEGT. CDR3 region: CASSYSDYEQYF. Written as DNA, the CDR3 is TGTGCCAGCAGTTACTCTGATTACGAGCAGTACTTC.

The rearrangement uses TRBV20-1 and TRBJ1-2, with TRBD1 as a possible D gene (5 bases). Germline-derived CDR1 and CDR2 are DFQATT and SNEGSKA (reference sequence). The length of the CDR3 is 13 residues. The V end lost 6 bases, the J end lost 8 bases, and 19 bases lay between the germline ends. CDR3 nucleotides: TGCAGTGCGGAGATTTTGGGGGGAAGAGGCTACACCTTC. Translated: CSAEILGGRGYTF.

The chain uses TRBV20-1 and TRBJ1-5, with a weak D call TRBD1 (5 bases). V dropped 6 bases and J dropped 3 bases, with 12 bases sitting between them. The CDR3 totals 13 residues. Germline CDR1 DFQATT, CDR2 SNEGSKA (reference sequence). The DNA of the CDR3 is TGCAGTGCCATCAGACAGAACAATCAGCCCCAGCATTTT. Translating it yields CSAIRQNNQPQHF.

V usage is TRBV29-1 and J usage is TRBJ1-1; D is undetermined. Germline V CDR1 and CDR2: SQVTM, ANQGSEA. The V end lost 6 bases, the J end lost 8 bases, and 13 bases lay between the germline ends. This CDR3 is 11 amino acids long. The CDR3 protein is CSVIRQKEAFF. The CDR3 nucleotides read TGCAGCGTAATCAGACAAAAGGAAGCTTTCTTT.

The chain carries TRBV12-3 or TRBV12-4 and TRBJ2-7; TRBD1 is a possible D gene (5 bases). V was trimmed by 3 bases and J by 4 bases, leaving 10 bases between them. The CDR3 is 13 residues long. For the CDR3, the DNA is TGTGCCAGCAGTTTGGCCAGGGAATACGAGCAGTACTTC. Translated, it gives CASSLAREYEQYF.

The chain joins TRBV24-1 to TRBJ2-5; 7 bases line up with TRBD2. Germline V gives CDR1 KGHDR, CDR2 SFDVKD. CDR3 length: 13 residues. V dropped 4 bases and J dropped 11; count of bases not matched to a gene: 9. DNA for the CDR3: TGTGCCACCAGTGACTGGGAGGGCAATGAGCAGTACTTC. Translated: CATSDWEGNEQYF.

This clonotype has only a few counts. This rearrangement joins TRBV7-8 to TRBJ1-1; no clear D gene. Trimming took 5 bases from V and 5 from J, leaving 9 bases between them. The CDR3 covers 12 residues. Looked up from germline, CDR1 is SGHVS and CDR2 is FQNEAQ. The CDR3 bases are TGTGCCAGCAGCCCCGGAGCGACTGAAGCTTTCTTT. Translated: CASSPGATEAFF.

The chain carries TRBV6-5 and TRBJ1-1; D not certain. The germline V gene has CDR1 MNHEY and CDR2 SVGAGI. V dropped 5 bases and J dropped 7 bases, with 11 bases sitting between them. The CDR3 runs 12 residues. The CDR3 reads CASSPNYGEAFF. The CDR3 bases are TGTGCCAGCAGTCCTAACTACGGTGAAGCTTTCTTT.

In the case of this clonotype: Since a much larger clone is just one base distant, this may be a read error. The rearrangement links TRBV20-1 to TRBJ2-1; 7 nucleotides agree with TRBD1. The CDR3 spans 15 residues. V lost 6 bases, J lost 10 bases, and 18 bases stayed unmatched. Germline V gene sequence: CDR1 DFQATT, CDR2 SNEGSKA (reference sequence). CDR3 sequence: CSALRRDRVGKEQFF. CDR3 bases: TGCAGTGCGCTACGCCGCGACAGGGTAGGGAAGGAGCAGTTCTTC.

This clonotype was counted a few times. V is TRBV6-6 and J is TRBJ2-1; D is possibly TRBD1 or TRBD2 (6 bases each). Germline CDR1 and CDR2: MNHNY and SVGAGI (reference sequence). The CDR3 has 16 residues. Trimming stripped 4 bases from V and 7 bases from J, with 20 bases between. The CDR3 sequence is CASSSPLGGGVNEQFF. The CDR3 DNA follows: TGTGCCAGCAGTTCCCCGCTCGGGGGCGGGGTTAATGAGCAGTTCTTC.

This clonotype was seen once. The gene calls are TRBV6-6 and TRBJ1-5, with TRBD1 matching 7 bases. Germline assignment: CDR1 MNHNY and CDR2 SVGAGI (reference sequence). The CDR3 runs 15 residues. V shed 5 bases, J shed 2 bases, and the junction held 6 bases outside the gene matches. The CDR3 loop reads CASSATGARNQPQHF. The CDR3 DNA reads as TGTGCCAGCAGTGCAACAGGGGCCCGCAATCAGCCCCAGCATTTT.